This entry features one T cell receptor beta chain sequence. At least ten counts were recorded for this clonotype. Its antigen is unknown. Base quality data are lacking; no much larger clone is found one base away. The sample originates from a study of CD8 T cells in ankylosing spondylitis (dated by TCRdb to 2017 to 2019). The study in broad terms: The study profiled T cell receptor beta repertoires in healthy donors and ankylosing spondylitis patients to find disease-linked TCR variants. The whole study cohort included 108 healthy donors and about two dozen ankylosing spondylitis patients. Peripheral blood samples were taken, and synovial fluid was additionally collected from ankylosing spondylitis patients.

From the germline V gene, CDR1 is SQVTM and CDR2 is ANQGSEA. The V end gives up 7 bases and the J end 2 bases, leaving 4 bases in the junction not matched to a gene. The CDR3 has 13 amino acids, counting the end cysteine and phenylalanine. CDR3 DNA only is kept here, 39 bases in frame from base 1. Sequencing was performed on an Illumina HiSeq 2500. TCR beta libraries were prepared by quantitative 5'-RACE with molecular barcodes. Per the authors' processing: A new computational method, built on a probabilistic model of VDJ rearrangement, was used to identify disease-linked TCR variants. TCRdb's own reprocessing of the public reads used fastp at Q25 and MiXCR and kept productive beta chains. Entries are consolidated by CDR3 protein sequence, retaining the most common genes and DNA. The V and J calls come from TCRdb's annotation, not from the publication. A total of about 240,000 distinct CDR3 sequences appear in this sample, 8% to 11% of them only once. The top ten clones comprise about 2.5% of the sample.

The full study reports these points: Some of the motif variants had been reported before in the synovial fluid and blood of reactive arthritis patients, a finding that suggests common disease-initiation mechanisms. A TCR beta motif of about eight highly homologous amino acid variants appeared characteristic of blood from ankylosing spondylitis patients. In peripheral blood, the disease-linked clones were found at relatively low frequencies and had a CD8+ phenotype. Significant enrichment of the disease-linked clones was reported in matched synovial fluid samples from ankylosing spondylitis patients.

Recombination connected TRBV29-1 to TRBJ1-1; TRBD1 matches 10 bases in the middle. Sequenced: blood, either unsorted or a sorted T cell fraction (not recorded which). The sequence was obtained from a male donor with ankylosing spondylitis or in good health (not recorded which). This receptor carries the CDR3 CSARTGGNTEAFF. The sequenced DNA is TGCAGCGCTAGGACAGGGGGTAACACTGAAGCTTTCTTT.